This T cell receptor (beta chain) was recorded in a study of cytomegalovirus exposure and HLA in healthy donors. Overall study results and limits: CMV serostatus was the sole immune exposure information available. Association of a missense DCLRE1C variant with TCR beta V- and J-gene trimming was reported in a later analysis. An ancestry cluster, one associated with Asian ancestry, reportedly showed fewer N-insertions than the approximately 650-donor mean in a later analysis. Later on, an analysis found that several of the most significant clusters appeared to be linked to common viral pathogens, which included parvovirus B19.

Germline assignment: CDR1 SGDLS and CDR2 YYNGEE. The CDR3 is 15 residues long. As regards this clone: Its antigen remains unknown. A junction end diverges from the germline sequence, so it may reflect a read error.

The PCR was carried out with 60 Vbeta primers and 13 Jbeta primers. TCRdb keeps only in-frame clones here, not all; method: immunoSEQ multiplex PCR. Counted here are about 130,000 clones, more than 65% occurring once; the ten biggest clones make up 4% to 5%. This receptor was obtained from a male donor in good health and CMV-seropositive. J is TRBJ2-1 and V is TRBV9, with 9 bases identical to TRBD2. Sequenced sample: PBMCs. In DNA form, the CDR3 reads TGTGCCAGCGGCGTAGAGACTAGCGGTTACAATGAGCAGTTCTTC. It encodes CASGVETSGYNEQFF.